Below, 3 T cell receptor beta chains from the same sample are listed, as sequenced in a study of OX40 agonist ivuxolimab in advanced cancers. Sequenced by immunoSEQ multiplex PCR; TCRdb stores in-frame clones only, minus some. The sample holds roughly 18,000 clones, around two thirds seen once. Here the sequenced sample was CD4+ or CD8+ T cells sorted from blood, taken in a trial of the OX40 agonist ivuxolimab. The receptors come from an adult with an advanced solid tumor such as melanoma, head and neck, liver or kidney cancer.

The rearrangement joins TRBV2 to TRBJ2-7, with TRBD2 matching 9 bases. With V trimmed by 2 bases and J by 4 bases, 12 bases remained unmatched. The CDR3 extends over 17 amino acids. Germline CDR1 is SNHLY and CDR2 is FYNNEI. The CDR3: CASSEIEGGRASYEQYF. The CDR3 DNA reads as TGTGCCAGCAGTGAAATAGAGGGCGGGAGGGCCTCTTACGAGCAGTACTTC.

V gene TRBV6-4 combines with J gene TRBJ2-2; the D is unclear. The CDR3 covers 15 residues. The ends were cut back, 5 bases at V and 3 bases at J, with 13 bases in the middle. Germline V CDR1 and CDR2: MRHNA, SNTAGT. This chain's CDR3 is CASSLNLGDTGELFF. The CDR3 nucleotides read TGTGCCAGCAGTCTAAACCTTGGGGACACCGGGGAGCTGTTTTTT.

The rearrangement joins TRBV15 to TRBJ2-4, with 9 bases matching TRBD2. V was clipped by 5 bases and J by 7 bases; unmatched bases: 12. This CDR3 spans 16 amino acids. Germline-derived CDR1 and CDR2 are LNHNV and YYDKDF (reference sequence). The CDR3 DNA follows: TGTGCCACCAGCGTGACTAGCGGTCTGGTGGGGAACATTCAGTACTTC. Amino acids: CATSVTSGLVGNIQYF.